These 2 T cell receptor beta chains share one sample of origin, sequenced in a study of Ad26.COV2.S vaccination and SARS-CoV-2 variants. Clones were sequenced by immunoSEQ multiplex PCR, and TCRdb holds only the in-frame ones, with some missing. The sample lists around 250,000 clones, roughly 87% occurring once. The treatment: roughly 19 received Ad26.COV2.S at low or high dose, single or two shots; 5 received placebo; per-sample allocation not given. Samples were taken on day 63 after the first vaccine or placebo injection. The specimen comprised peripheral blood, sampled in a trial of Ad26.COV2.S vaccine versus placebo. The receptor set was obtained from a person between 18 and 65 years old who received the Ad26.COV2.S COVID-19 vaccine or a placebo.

CDR3 DNA sequence: TGTGCCAGCAGCTTAGATAGAGGGCCCCAGGATGAGCAGTTCTTC. Translated, it gives CASSLDRGPQDEQFF. The rearrangement joins TRBV7-9 to TRBJ2-1; TRBD2 is a possible D gene (5 bases). Trimming removed 1 base from V and 8 bases from J, with 15 bases in between. This CDR3 is 15 amino acids long. The germline gives CDR1 SEHNR, CDR2 FQNEAQ (reference sequence).

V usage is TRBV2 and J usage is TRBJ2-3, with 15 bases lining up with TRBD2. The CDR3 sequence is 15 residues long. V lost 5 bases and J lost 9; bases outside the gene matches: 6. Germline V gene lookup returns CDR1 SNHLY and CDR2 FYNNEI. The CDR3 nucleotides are TGTGCCAGCAGTCGCGGACTAGCGGGAGGGGAGACGCAGTATTTT. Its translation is CASSRGLAGGETQYF.